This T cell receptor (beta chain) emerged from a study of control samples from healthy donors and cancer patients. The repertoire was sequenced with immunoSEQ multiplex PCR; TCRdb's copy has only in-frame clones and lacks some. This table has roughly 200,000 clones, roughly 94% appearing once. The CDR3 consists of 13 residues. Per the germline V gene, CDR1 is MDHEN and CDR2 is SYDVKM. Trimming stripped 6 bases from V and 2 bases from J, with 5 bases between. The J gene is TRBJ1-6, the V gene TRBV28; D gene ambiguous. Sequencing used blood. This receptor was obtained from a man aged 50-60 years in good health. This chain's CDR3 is CASRGTYNSPLHF. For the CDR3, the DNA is TGTGCCAGCAGGGGCACCTATAATTCACCCCTCCACTTT.